Below are 12 T cell receptor beta chains sequenced from a single sample in a study of Graves' ophthalmopathy and Graves' hyperthyroidism. Amplification targeted the TCR beta CDR3 regions, with RNA transcripts as the source material. First-round RT-PCR with HTBI primers preceded a second-round multiplex PCR. TCRdb ran MiXCR on the multiplex PCR reads and lists one entry per CDR3 protein. The sample gives 170,000 or so distinct CDR3 sequences, 30% to 45% of which show up once; about 6% is in the top ten. Sequencing used peripheral blood. These receptors were taken from a woman between 40 and 55 years old with Graves' ophthalmopathy.

This clonotype was counted ten times or more. The chain links TRBV7-9 to TRBJ2-2; no clear D. CDR3 length equals 14 residues. Germline loops: CDR1 SEHNR, CDR2 FQNEAQ (reference sequence). Trimming cost V 5 bases and J 6 bases, with 13 bases left between them. The CDR3 region is CASSPTLFSGELFF. The CDR3 DNA reads TGTGCCAGCAGCCCAACTCTGTTTTCCGGGGAGCTGTTTTTT.

This clonotype showed up many times. The chain couples TRBV15 to TRBJ1-2; possibly TRBD1 for D (6 bases). The length of the CDR3 is 13 residues. Germline CDR1 is LNHNV and CDR2 is YYDKDF (reference sequence). V was trimmed by 4 bases and J by 4 bases, leaving 10 bases between them. This chain's CDR3 is CATSNRDIYGYTF. CDR3 sequence (DNA): TGTGCCACCAGCAACCGGGACATCTATGGCTACACCTTC. The complete variable domain, with remaining parts taken from reference TRBV15 and TRBJ1-2, reads DAMVIQNPRYQVTQFGKPVTLSCSQTLNHNVMYWYQQKSSQAPKLLFHYYDKDFNNEADTPDNFQSRRPNTSFCFLDIRSPGLGDTAMYLCATSNRDIYGYTFGSGTRLTVV.

This clonotype appeared a single time. The chain carries TRBV6-2 or TRBV6-3 and TRBJ1-1, with D perhaps TRBD1 (5 bases). In germline, CDR1 is MNHEY, CDR2 SVGEGT. This CDR3 contains 16 residues. V dropped 2 bases and J dropped 5 bases, with 18 bases sitting between them. In DNA form, the CDR3 reads TGTGCCAGCAGTTACGGAGGGGCAGGGACGAAGACTGAAGCTTTCTTT. It yields the protein CASSYGGAGTKTEAFF.

The J gene is TRBJ1-2, the V gene TRBV10-3; 8 nucleotides match TRBD1. Germline CDR1 ENHRY, CDR2 SYGVKD. Trimming took 0 bases from V and 5 from J; bases not matched to a gene: 5. The CDR3 has 15 residues. The CDR3 DNA is TGTGCCATCAGTGAGTCGGGACAGGCTTTTTATGGCTACACCTTC. It is translated as CAISESGQAFYGYTF.

This clonotype was seen ten or more times. The chain has TRBV9 and TRBJ1-2, with unresolved D. The V end lost 4 bases, the J end lost 4 bases, and 17 bases lay between the germline ends. The V gene's germline CDR1 is SGDLS and CDR2 YYNGEE. CDR3 length equals 15 residues. The CDR3 DNA follows: TGTGCCAGCAGCTCGTCCTCGATTCCTGGCTATGGCTACACCTTC. Translation gives CASSSSSIPGYGYTF. Filled out from reference TRBV9 and TRBJ1-2, the complete variable domain reads DSGVTQTPKHLITATGQRVTLRCSPRSGDLSVYWYQQSLDQGLQFLIQYYNGEERAKGNILERFSAQQFPDLHSELNLSSLELGDSALYFCASSSSSIPGYGYTFGSGTRLTVV.

The genes are TRBV19 and TRBJ1-2, with a tentative D call TRBD1 (6 bases). CDR3 length equals 16 residues. The germline V and J ends were trimmed by 2 bases and 4 bases, with 17 bases remaining between them. The germline CDR1 and CDR2 sequences are LNHDA and SQIVND (reference sequence). CDR3 nucleotides: TGTGCCAGTAGTATACACCGGGGGCAGTCACCCTATGGCTACACCTTC. Translating gives CASSIHRGQSPYGYTF.

This clonotype showed up many times. The chain carries TRBV11-2 and TRBJ2-2, with 9 bases lining up with TRBD2. This CDR3 has 16 amino acids. J gave up 9 bases and V 5 bases, and 13 bases lay outside the gene matches. In germline, CDR1 is SGHAT, CDR2 FQNNGV. The CDR3 DNA reads TGTGCCAGCAGCCCGGGGGGGACTAGCTTTTCCCGGGAGCTGTTTTTT. This translates into CASSPGGTSFSRELFF.

The genes are TRBV7-2 and TRBJ2-7; 13 bases are a match to TRBD2. Trimming removed 5 bases from V and 5 bases from J; junction bases left unmatched: 6. Germline-derived CDR1 and CDR2 are SGHTA and FQGNSA. The CDR3 covers 15 residues. CDR3 coding DNA: TGTGCCAGCAGCCCGGGACTAGCGGGAACCAACGAGCAGTACTTC. It translates to CASSPGLAGTNEQYF.

This clonotype came up many times. The chain recombines TRBV30 with TRBJ1-1; 7 bases line up with TRBD1. J gave up 4 bases and V 3 bases, and 8 bases lay outside the gene matches. Germline V gene sequence: CDR1 GTSNPN, CDR2 SVGIG (reference sequence). The CDR3 contains 14 residues. The CDR3 reads CAWSTRGWGTEAFF. The CDR3 bases are TGTGCCTGGAGCACCAGGGGGTGGGGCACTGAAGCTTTCTTT.

The sample holds many counts of this clonotype. The genes are TRBV6-5 and TRBJ1-6, with TRBD1 as a possible D gene (5 bases). Deletions cut 6 bases from V and 0 bases from J, with 9 bases between. The CDR3 runs to 15 residues. CDR1 and CDR2 from the germline V gene are MNHEY and SVGAGI. The CDR3 sequence is CASRTESSYNSPLHF. CDR3 bases: TGTGCCAGCAGGACAGAGAGCTCCTATAATTCACCCCTCCACTTT.

This clonotype showed up many times. The chain combines TRBV10-3 with TRBJ2-7, with D perhaps TRBD2 (6 bases). CDR3 length: 18 residues. Germline-derived CDR1 and CDR2 are ENHRY and SYGVKD. The V end lost 9 bases, the J end lost 2 bases, and 29 bases lay between the germline ends. The CDR3 protein is CAIGPRESGSSRAYEQYF. The DNA of the CDR3 is TGTGCCATTGGGCCGAGAGAGTCCGGGAGTTCACGGGCCTACGAGCAGTACTTC.

This clonotype was counted ten times or more. V is TRBV6-2 or TRBV6-3 and J is TRBJ1-2; D is unresolved. Deletions cut 0 bases from V and 4 bases from J, with 12 bases between. The CDR3 consists of 15 residues. CDR1 and CDR2 (germline): MNHEY, SVGEGT. Here the CDR3 reads CASSYSMPGGYGYTF. In nucleotides, the CDR3 is TGTGCCAGCAGTTACTCGATGCCCGGTGGCTATGGCTACACCTTC.